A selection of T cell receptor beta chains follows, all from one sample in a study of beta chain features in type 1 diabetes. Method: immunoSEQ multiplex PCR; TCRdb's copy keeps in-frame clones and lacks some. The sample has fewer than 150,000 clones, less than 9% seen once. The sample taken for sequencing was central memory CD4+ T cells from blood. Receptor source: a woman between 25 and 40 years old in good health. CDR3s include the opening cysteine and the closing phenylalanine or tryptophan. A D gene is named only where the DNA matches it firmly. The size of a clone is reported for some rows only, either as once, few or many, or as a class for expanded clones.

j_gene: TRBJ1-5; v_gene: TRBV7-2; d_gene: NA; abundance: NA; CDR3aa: CASSPLSNSNQPQHF; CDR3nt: TGTGCCAGCAGCCCCCTATCTAACAGCAATCAGCCCCAGCATTTT
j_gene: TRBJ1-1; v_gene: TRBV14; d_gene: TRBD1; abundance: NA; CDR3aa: CASSQGRQGNMNTEAFF; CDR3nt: TGTGCCAGCAGCCAAGGCCGACAGGGGAACATGAACACTGAAGCTTTCTTT
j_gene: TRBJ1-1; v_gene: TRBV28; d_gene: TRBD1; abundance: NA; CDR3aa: CASTLDRVDTEAFF; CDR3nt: TGTGCCAGCACCCTGGACAGGGTAGACACTGAAGCTTTCTTT
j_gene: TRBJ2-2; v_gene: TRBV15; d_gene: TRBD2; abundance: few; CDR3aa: CATSKLAGGPGELFF; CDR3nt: TGTGCCACCAGCAAACTAGCGGGAGGTCCGGGGGAGCTGTTTTTT
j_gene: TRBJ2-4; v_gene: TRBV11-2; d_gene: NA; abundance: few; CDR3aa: CASSPLRAKNIQYF; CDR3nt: TGTGCCAGCAGCCCCCTCAGGGCCAAAAACATTCAGTACTTC
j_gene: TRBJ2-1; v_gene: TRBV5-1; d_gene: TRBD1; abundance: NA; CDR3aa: CASSDPGQGNREQFF; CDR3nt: TGCGCCAGCAGCGACCCGGGACAGGGGAACCGCGAGCAGTTCTTC
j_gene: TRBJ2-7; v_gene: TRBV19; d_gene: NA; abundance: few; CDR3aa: CASSYRTAVSYEQYF; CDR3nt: TGTGCCAGTAGTTATCGGACAGCCGTATCCTACGAGCAGTACTTC
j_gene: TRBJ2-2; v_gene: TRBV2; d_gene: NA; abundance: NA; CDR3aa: CASSVTDLANTGELFF; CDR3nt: TGTGCCAGCAGTGTCACAGATCTCGCGAACACCGGGGAGCTGTTTTTT
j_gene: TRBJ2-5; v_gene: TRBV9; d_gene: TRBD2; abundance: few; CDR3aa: CASSVGGLAGGIETQYF; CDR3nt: TGTGCCAGCAGCGTAGGGGGACTAGCGGGAGGCATAGAGACCCAGTACTTC
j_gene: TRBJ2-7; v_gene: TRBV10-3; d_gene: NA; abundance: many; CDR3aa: CAISESEFSYEQYF; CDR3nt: TGTGCCATCAGTGAGTCCGAGTTCTCCTACGAGCAGTACTTC
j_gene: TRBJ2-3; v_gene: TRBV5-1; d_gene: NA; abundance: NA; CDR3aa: CASSLRGLLTDTQYF; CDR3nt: TGCGCCAGCAGCTTGCGAGGCTTACTCACAGATACGCAGTATTTT